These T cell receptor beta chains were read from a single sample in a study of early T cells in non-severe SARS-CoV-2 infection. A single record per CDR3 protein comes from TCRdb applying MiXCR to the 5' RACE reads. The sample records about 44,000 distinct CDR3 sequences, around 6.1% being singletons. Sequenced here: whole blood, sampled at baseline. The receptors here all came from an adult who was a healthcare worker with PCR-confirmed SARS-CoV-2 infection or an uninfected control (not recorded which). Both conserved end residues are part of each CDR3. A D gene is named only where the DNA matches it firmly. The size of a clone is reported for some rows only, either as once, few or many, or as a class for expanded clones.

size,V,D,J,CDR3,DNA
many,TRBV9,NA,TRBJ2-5,CASSGQETQYF,TGTGCCAGCAGCGGACAAGAGACCCAGTACTTC
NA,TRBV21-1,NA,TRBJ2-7,CASSLPGTCSYEQYF,TGTGCCAGCAGCTTGCCGGGGACTTGCTCCTACGAGCAGTACTTC
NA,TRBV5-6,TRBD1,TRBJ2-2,CASSLGTGYTGELFF,TGTGCCAGCAGCTTGGGGACAGGGTACACCGGGGAGCTGTTTTTT
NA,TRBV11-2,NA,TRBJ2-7,CASSSAPIGGHEQYF,TGTGCCAGCAGCTCGGCTCCGATAGGAGGCCACGAGCAGTACTTC
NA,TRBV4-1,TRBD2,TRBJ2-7,CASSLREGPPYEQYF,TGCGCCAGCAGCCTCAGGGAGGGCCCACCCTACGAGCAGTACTTC
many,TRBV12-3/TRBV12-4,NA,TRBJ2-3,CATSAASTDTQYF,TGTGCCACCTCGGCCGCTAGCACAGATACGCAGTATTTT
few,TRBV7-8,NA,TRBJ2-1,CASSSGTYNEQFF,TGTGCCAGCAGTTCAGGAACCTACAATGAGCAGTTCTTC
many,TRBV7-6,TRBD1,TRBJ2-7,CASSLGQGTGTGIYEQYF,TGTGCCAGCAGCTTAGGACAGGGGACCGGGACAGGGATTTACGAGCAGTACTTC
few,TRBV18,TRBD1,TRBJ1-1,CASSPQGANTEAFF,TGTGCCAGCTCACCGCAGGGGGCGAACACTGAAGCTTTCTTT
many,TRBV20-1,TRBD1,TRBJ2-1,CSASQGADYNEQFF,TGCAGTGCTAGTCAGGGGGCAGACTACAATGAGCAGTTCTTC
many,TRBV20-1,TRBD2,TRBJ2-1,CSATWTSGRMGDEQFF,TGCAGTGCTACCTGGACTAGCGGGAGAATGGGTGATGAGCAGTTCTTC
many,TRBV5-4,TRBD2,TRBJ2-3,CASRAGTNTDTQYF,TGTGCCAGCAGGGCCGGGACTAACACAGATACGCAGTATTTT
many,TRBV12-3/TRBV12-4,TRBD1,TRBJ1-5,CASSRATDRVSNQPQHF,TGTGCCAGCAGTAGAGCTACCGACAGGGTGAGCAATCAGCCCCAGCATTTT
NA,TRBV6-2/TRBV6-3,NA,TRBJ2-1,CASSVTTREQFF,TGTGCCAGCTCAGTCACCACCAGGGAGCAGTTCTTC
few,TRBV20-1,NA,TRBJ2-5,CSAYVSLGTQYF,TGCAGTGCGTACGTCTCCCTGGGGACCCAGTACTTC